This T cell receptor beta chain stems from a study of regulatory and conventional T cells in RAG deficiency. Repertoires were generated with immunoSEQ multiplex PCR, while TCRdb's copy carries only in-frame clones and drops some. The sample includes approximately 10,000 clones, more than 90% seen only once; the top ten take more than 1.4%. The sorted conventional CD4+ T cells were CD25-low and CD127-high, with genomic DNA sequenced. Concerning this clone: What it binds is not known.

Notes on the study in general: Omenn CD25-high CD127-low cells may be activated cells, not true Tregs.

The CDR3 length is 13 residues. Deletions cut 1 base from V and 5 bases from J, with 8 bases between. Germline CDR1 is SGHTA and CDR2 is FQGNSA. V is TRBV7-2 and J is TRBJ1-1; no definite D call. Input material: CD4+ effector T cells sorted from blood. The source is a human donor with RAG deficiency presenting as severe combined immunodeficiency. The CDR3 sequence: CASSLVSRTEAFF. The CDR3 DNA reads TGTGCCAGCAGCTTAGTTTCTAGGACTGAAGCTTTCTTT.